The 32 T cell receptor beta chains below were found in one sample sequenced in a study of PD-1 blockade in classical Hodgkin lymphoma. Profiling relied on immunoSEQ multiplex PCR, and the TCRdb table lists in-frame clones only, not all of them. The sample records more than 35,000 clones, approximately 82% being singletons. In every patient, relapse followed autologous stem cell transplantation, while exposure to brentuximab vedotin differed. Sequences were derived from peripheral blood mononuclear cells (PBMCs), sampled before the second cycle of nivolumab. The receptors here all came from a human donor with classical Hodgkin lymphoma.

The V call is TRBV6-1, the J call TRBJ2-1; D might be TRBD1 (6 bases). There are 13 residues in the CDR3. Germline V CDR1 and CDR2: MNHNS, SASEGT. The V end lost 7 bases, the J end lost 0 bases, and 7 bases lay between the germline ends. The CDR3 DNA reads TGTGCCAGCAAGGGGGACTCCTACAATGAGCAGTTCTTC. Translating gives CASKGDSYNEQFF.

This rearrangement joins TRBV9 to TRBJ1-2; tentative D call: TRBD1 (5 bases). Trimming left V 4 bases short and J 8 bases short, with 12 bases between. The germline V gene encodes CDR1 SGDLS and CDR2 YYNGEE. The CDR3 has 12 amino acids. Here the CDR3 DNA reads TGTGCCAGCAGCCCCGGGGGGTGGGGCTACACCTTC. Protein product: CASSPGGWGYTF.

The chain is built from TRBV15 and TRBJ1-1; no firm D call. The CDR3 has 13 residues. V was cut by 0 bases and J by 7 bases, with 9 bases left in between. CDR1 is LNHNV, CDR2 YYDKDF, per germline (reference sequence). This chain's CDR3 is CATSRETGFEAFF. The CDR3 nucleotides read TGTGCCACCAGCAGAGAAACGGGGTTTGAAGCTTTCTTT.

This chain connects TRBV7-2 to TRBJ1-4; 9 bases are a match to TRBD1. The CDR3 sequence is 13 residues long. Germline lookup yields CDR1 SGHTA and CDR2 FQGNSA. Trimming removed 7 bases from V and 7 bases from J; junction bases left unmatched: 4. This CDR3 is CASNRDRAEKLFF. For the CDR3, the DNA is TGTGCCAGCAACAGGGACAGGGCTGAAAAACTGTTTTTT. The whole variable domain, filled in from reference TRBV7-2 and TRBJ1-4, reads GAGVSQSPSNKVTEKGKDVELRCDPISGHTALYWYRQSLGQGLEFLIYFQGNSAPDKSGLPSDRFSAERTGGSVSTLTIQRTQQEDSAVYLCASNRDRAEKLFFGSGTQLSVL.

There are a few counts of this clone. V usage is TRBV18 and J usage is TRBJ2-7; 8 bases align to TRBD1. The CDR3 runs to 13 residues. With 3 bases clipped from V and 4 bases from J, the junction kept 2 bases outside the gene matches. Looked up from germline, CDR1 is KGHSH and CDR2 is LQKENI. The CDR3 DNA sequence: TGTGCCAGCTCACCTACAGGGGGGTACGAGCAGTACTTC. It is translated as CASSPTGGYEQYF.

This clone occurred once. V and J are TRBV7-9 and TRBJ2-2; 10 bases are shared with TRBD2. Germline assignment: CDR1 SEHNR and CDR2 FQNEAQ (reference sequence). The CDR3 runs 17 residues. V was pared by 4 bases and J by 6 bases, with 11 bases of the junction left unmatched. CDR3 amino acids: CASSSVSGGTEAGELFF. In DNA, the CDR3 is TGTGCCAGCAGCTCCGTTAGCGGGGGGACGGAGGCCGGGGAGCTGTTTTTT.

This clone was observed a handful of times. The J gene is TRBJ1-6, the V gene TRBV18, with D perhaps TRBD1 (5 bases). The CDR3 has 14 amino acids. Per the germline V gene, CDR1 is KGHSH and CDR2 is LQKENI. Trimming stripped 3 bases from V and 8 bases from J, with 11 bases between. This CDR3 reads CASSPAGRDSPLHF. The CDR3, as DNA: TGTGCCAGCTCACCTGCAGGGAGGGATTCACCCCTCCACTTT. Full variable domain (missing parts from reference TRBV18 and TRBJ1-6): NAGVMQNPRHLVRRRGQEARLRCSPMKGHSHVYWYRQLPEEGLKFMVYLQKENIIDESGMPKERFSAEFPKEGPSILRIQQVVRGDSAAYFCASSPAGRDSPLHFGNGTRLTVT.

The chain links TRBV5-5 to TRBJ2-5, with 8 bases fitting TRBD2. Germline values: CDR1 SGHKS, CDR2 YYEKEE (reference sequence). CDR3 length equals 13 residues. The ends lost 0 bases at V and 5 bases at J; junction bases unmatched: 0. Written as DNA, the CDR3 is TGTGCCAGCAGCTTGGTAGCGGGGGAGACCCAGTACTTC. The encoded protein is CASSLVAGETQYF.

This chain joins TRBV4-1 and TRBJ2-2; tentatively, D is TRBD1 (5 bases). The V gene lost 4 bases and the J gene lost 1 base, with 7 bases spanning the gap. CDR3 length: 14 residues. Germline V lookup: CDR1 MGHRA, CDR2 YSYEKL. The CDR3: CASSLGQNTGELFF. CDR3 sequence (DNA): TGCGCCAGCAGCCTTGGACAGAACACCGGGGAGCTGTTTTTT.

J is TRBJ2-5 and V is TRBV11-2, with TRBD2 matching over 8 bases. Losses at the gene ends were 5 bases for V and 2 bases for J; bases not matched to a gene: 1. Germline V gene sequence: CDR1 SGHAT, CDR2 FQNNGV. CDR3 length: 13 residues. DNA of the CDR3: TGTGCCAGCAGCCCGGGGGGGCAAGAGACCCAGTACTTC. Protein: CASSPGGQETQYF.

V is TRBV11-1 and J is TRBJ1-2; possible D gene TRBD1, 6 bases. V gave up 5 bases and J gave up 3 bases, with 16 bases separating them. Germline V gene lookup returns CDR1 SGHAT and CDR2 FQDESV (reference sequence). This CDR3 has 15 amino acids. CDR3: CASSPLWAGDYGYTF. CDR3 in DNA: TGTGCCAGCAGCCCGTTATGGGCAGGGGACTATGGCTACACCTTC.

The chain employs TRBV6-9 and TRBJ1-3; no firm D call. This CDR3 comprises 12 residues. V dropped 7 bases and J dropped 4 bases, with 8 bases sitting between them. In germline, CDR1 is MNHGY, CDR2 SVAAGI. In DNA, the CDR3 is TGTGCCAGCATTGGCCCGGGAAACACCATATATTTT. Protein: CASIGPGNTIYF.

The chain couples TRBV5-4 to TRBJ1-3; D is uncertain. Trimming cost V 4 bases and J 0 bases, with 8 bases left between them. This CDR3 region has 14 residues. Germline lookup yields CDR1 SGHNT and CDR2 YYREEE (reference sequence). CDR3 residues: CASSRHDSGNTIYF. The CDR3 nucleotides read TGTGCCAGCAGCCGACACGACTCTGGAAACACCATATATTTT.

DNA of the CDR3: TGTGCCAGCAGCTTAAAGGTAGGCGGGTTGGACACTGAAGCTTTCTTT. Translated, it gives CASSLKVGGLDTEAFF. V usage is TRBV21-1 and J usage is TRBJ1-1. TRBV21-1 is recorded as a pseudogene. This CDR3 contains 16 residues.

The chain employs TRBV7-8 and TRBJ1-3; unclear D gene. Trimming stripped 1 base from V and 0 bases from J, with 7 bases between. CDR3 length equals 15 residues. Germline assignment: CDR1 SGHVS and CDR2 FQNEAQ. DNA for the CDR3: TGTGCCAGCAGCTTAGGGCAGTACTCTGGAAACACCATATATTTT. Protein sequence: CASSLGQYSGNTIYF.

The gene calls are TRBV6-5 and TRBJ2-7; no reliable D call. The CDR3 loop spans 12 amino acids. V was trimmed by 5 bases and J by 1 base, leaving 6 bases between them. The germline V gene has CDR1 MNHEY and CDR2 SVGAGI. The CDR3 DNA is TGTGCCAGCAGTGGGTTGTCCTACGAGCAGTACTTC. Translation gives CASSGLSYEQYF.

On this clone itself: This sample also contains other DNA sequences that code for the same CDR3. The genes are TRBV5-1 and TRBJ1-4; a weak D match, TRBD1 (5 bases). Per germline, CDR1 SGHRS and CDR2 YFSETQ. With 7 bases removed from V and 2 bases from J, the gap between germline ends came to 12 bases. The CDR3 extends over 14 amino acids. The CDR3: CASSSGTTNEKLFF. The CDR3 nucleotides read TGCGCCAGCTCCTCCGGGACTACTAATGAAAAACTGTTTTTT.

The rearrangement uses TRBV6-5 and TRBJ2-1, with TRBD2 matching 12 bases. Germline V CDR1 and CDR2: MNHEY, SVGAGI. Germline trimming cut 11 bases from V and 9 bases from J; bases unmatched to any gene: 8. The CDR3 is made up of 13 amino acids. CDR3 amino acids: CASSGGALSEQFF. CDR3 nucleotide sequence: TGTGCCTCTAGCGGGGGGGCCCTGAGTGAGCAGTTCTTC.

The CDR3 DNA follows: TGCGCCAGCAGCCAAGATTCAGGGCACAATCAGCCCCAGCATTTT. It translates to CASSQDSGHNQPQHF. J is TRBJ1-5 and V is TRBV4-3, with D possibly being TRBD1 (5 bases). Trimming removed 0 bases from V and 3 bases from J, with 9 bases in between. The CDR3 runs to 15 residues. CDR1 LGHNA and CDR2 YSLEER come from the germline V gene.

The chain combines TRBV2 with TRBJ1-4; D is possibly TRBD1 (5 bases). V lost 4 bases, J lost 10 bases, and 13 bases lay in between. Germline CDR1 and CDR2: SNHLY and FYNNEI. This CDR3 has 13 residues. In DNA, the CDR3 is TGTGCCAGCAGTGTCGGGACCATGAGAAAACTGTTTTTT. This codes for CASSVGTMRKLFF.

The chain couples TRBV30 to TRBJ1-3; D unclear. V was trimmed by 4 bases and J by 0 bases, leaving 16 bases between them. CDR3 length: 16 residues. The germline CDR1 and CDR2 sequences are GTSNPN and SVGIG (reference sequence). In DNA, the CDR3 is TGTGCCTGGAACTCGGAGAGGGTTTTCTCTGGAAACACCATATATTTT. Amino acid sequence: CAWNSERVFSGNTIYF.

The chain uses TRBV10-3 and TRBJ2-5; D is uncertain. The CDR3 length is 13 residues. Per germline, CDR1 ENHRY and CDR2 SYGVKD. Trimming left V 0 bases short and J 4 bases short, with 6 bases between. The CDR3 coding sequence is TGTGCCATCAGTGAGTCCCTCGGAGAGACCCAGTACTTC. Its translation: CAISESLGETQYF.

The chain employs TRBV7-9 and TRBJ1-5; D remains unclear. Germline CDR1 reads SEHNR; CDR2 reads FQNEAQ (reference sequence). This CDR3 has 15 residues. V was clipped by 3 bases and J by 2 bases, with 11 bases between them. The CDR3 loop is CASSFGPGGNQPQHF. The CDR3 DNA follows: TGTGCCAGCAGCTTCGGACCCGGGGGCAATCAGCCCCAGCATTTT.

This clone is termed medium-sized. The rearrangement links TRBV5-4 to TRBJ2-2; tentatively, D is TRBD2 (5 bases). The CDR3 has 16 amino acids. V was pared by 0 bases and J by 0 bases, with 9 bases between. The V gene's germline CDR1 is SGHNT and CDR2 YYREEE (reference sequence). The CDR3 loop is CASSLAASTNTGELFF. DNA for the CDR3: TGTGCCAGCAGCTTGGCGGCTAGCACGAACACCGGGGAGCTGTTTTTT.

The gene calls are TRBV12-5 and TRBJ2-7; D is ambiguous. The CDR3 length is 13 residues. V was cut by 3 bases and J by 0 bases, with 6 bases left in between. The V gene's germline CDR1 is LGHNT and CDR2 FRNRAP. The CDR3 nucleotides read TGTGCTAGTGGTTTATGGGGCTCCTACGAGCAGTACTTC. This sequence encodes CASGLWGSYEQYF.

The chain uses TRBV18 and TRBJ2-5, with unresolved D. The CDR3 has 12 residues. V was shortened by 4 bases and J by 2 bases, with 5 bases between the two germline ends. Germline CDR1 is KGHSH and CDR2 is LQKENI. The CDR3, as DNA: TGTGCCAGCTCACAACAACAAGAGACCCAGTACTTC. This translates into CASSQQQETQYF.

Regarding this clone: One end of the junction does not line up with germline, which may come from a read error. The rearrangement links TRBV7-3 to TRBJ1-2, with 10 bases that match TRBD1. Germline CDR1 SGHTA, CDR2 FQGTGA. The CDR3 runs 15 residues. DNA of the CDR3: TGCGCCAGCAGCCGTGGACAGGGGGAAGGCTATGGCTACACCTTC. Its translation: CASSRGQGEGYGYTF.

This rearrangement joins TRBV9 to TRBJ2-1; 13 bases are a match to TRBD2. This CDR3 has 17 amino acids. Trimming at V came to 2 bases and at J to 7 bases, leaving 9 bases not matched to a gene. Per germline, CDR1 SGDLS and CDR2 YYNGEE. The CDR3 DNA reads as TGTGCCAGCAGCGTGTCCGGGACTAGCGGGGCGGGAAATGAGCAGTTCTTC. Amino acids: CASSVSGTSGAGNEQFF.

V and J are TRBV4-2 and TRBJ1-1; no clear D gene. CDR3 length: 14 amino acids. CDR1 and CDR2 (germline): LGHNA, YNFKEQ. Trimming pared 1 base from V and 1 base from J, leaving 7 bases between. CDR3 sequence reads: CASSQVVENTEAFF. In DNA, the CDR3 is TGTGCCAGCAGCCAAGTAGTCGAGAACACTGAAGCTTTCTTT.

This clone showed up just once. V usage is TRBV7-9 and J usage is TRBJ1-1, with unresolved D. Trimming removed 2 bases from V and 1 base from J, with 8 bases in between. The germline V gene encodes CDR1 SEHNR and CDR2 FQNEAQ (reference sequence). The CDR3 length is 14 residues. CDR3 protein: CASSLTVPNTEAFF. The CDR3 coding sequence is TGTGCCAGCAGCTTAACGGTCCCGAACACTGAAGCTTTCTTT.

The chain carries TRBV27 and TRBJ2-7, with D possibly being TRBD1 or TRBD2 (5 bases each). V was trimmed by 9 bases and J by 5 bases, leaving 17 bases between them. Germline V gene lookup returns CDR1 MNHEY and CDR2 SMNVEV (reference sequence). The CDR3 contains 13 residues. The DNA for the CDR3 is TGTGCCAGTTTCTCTTCCGGGACCAACGAGCAGTACTTC. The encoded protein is CASFSSGTNEQYF.

In DNA, the CDR3 is TGTGCCAGCAGCCAACACCAAAAACTGTTTTTT. Its translation is CASSQHQKLFF. The chain recombines TRBV14 with TRBJ1-4, with D hard to call. Germline V CDR1 and CDR2: SGHDN, FVKESK. Trimming left V 2 bases short and J 9 bases short, with 4 bases between. The CDR3 extends over 11 amino acids.